Listed below are T cell receptor beta chains from one sample, sequenced in a study of cytomegalovirus exposure and HLA in healthy donors. TCRdb's table, derived via immunoSEQ multiplex PCR, lists solely in-frame clones and lacks some. The table lists some 130,000 clones, more than 70% of them singletons, with over 2.5% in the top ten. The sample consisted of PBMCs. The source of these receptors is a man between 40 and 49 years old in good health and CMV-seronegative. The CDR3 runs from the conserved cysteine through the conserved F or W. Fields, in order: J gene, D gene, clone size, V gene, CDR3 DNA, CDR3 protein. A D gene is named only where the DNA matches it firmly. Rows may omit the clone size; those that give it use once, few, many or a size class.

TRBJ2-7 | . | . | TRBV6-5 | TGTGCCAGCAGTTACGACGCACAGATCTACGAGCAGTACTTC | CASSYDAQIYEQYF
TRBJ1-1 | . | . | TRBV6-5 | TGTGCCAGCAGCCAAACGGGGATTGTGGTCACTGAAGCTTTCTTT | CASSQTGIVVTEAFF
TRBJ1-2 | . | . | TRBV9 | TGTGCCAGCAGCGTAGCTCAAGGGGATAATGGCTACACCTTC | CASSVAQGDNGYTF
TRBJ2-7 | TRBD1 | . | TRBV11-2 | TGTGCCAGCAGCTGGGACAGGGGAAAGCAGTACTTC | CASSWDRGKQYF
TRBJ2-1 | . | . | TRBV25-1 | TGTGCCAGCAGGGGCTGGGAGACCCGTAACAATGAGCAGTTCTTC | CASRGWETRNNEQFF
TRBJ2-1 | TRBD1 | . | TRBV7-8 | TGTGCCAGCAGCTTCCGGGACAGGGACCCACGGGATGAGCAGTTCTTC | CASSFRDRDPRDEQFF
TRBJ1-1 | . | . | TRBV4-2 | TGTGCCAGCAGCCAAGCTGGGGCCAGGGAAACTGAAGCTTTCTTT | CASSQAGARETEAFF
TRBJ1-1 | . | few | TRBV7-9 | TGTGCCAGCAGCTACAAGGGGGGGTTGGTTTGGAACACTGAAGCTTTCTTT | CASSYKGGLVWNTEAFF
TRBJ2-2 | . | . | TRBV2 | TGTGCCAGCAGCGACTTCGCCGGCAACACCGGGGAGCTGTTTTTT | CASSDFAGNTGELFF
TRBJ1-2 | . | . | TRBV28 | TGTGCCAGCAGGGTAGCTAACTATGGCTACACCTTC | CASRVANYGYTF
TRBJ2-1 | . | few | TRBV14 | TGTGCCAGCAGCCAAGGATGGGAGTCAGCTGAGCAGTTCTTC | CASSQGWESAEQFF
TRBJ1-4 | . | few | TRBV27 | TGTGCCAGCAGCACGTGGAGGGAGAATGAAAAACTGTTTTTT | CASSTWRENEKLFF
TRBJ2-3 | TRBD1 | . | TRBV30 | TGTGCCTGGAGTTGGGGACAGGGACCAGATACGCAGTATTTT | CAWSWGQGPDTQYF
TRBJ2-1 | TRBD1 | . | TRBV10-3 | TGTGCCATCAGGGGACAGGGGTCAAGGAATGAGCAGTTCTTC | CAIRGQGSRNEQFF
TRBJ1-4 | . | . | TRBV18 | TGTGCCAGCTCCCCGCCGGGGGGCGGGAACGAAAAACTGTTTTTT | CASSPPGGGNEKLFF
TRBJ1-3 | . | few | TRBV29-1 | TGCAGCGTTGTGGTGCGGGGGTCGGGAAACACCATATATTTT | CSVVVRGSGNTIYF
TRBJ1-3 | . | . | TRBV9 | TGTGCCAGCAGCGCCGACCCGGGAAGCTCTGGAAACACCATATATTTT | CASSADPGSSGNTIYF
TRBJ2-6 | TRBD1 | once | TRBV19 | TGTGCCAGTACGACAGGGTCTGGGGCCAACGTCCTGACTTTC | CASTTGSGANVLTF
TRBJ2-1 | . | . | TRBV19 | TGTGCCAGTAGTATAGTGTCCAAGGGACATCGCGCCTACAATGAGCAGTTCTTC | CASSIVSKGHRAYNEQFF
TRBJ2-7 | TRBD1 | once | TRBV10-1 | TGCGCCAGCAGGGAGACCGGGACAGGTGTTTCCTACGAGCAGTACTTC | CASRETGTGVSYEQYF
TRBJ2-7 | TRBD2 | . | TRBV6-1 | TGTGCCAGCAGGCCCCTAGCGGGGGGGGAATACGAGCAGTACTTC | CASRPLAGGEYEQYF
TRBJ2-7 | . | . | TRBV7-2 | TGTGCCAGCAGCTTAAGGTCCGTCAGGGCAACGGAGCAGTACTTC | CASSLRSVRATEQYF
TRBJ2-5 | . | . | TRBV20-1 | TGCAGTGCTAGAGAAGGAGCCGCCCAGTACTTC | CSAREGAAQYF
TRBJ1-2 | . | few | TRBV14 | TGTGCCAGCAGCCCTCAGACAGGACCCTATGGCTACACCTTC | CASSPQTGPYGYTF
TRBJ2-5 | TRBD1 | . | TRBV25-1 | TGTGCCAGCAGTGGAAACCCGGACAGGGACGAGACCCAGTACTTC | CASSGNPDRDETQYF
TRBJ1-2 | TRBD1 | once | TRBV5-1 | TGCGCCAGCAGCTTGGACAGGGGTGCTAACTATGGCTACACCTTC | CASSLDRGANYGYTF
TRBJ2-5 | . | . | TRBV29-1 | TGCAGCGCGTCGGTTCCCGGGTCGACCCAGTACTTC | CSASVPGSTQYF
TRBJ2-7 | . | few | TRBV13 | TGTGCCAGCAGCTTATCAGGAAGCTCCTACGAGCAGTACTTC | CASSLSGSSYEQYF
TRBJ1-1 | . | . | TRBV7-9 | TGTGCCAGCAGCTTGCCGGGACACGATAACACTGAAGCTTTCTTT | CASSLPGHDNTEAFF
TRBJ2-7 | TRBD1 | . | TRBV5-6 | TGTGCCAGCAGCGGTGACAGGGGCGCACCCTACGAGCAGTACTTC | CASSGDRGAPYEQYF
TRBJ2-7 | . | . | TRBV28 | TGTGCCAGCACCCCGGGGGACAGCGACGAGCAGTACTTC | CASTPGDSDEQYF
TRBJ2-1 | TRBD1 | . | TRBV7-9 | TGTGCCAGCAGCGGACAGGGGGAGGATGAGCAGTTCTTC | CASSGQGEDEQFF
TRBJ2-3 | TRBD2 | . | TRBV30 | TGTGCCTGGAGCGGAGGACTAGTGGGCACAGATACGCAGTATTTT | CAWSGGLVGTDTQYF
TRBJ2-7 | TRBD1 | . | TRBV5-6 | TGTGCCAGCAGCGGAACCGGGACAGGGACCTACGAGCAGTACTTC | CASSGTGTGTYEQYF
TRBJ2-7 | TRBD1 | few | TRBV27 | TGTGCCAGACGACGGGACAGGGGTCCCCCCGAGCAGTACTTC | CARRRDRGPPEQYF
TRBJ1-1 | TRBD1 | . | TRBV23-1 | TGCGCCAGCATGGGGAAGGGGACAGGGACTGAAGCTTTCTTT | CASMGKGTGTEAFF
TRBJ1-2 | . | few | TRBV2 | TGTGCCAGCCTGAACAGAATCTCCTACACCTTC | CASLNRISYTF
TRBJ2-7 | . | few | TRBV5-1 | TGCGCCAGCAACTGGGGGGAGTCCTACGAGCAGTACTTC | CASNWGESYEQYF
TRBJ2-1 | . | . | TRBV10-3 | TGTGCCATCAGTGAGGGCCAGGGTGTACAGTTCTTC | CAISEGQGVQFF
TRBJ2-1 | . | . | TRBV9 | TGTGCCAGCAGCGTAGAGCTAGCGACCTACAATGAGCAGTTCTTC | CASSVELATYNEQFF
TRBJ1-4 | TRBD1 | few | TRBV5-1 | TGCGCCAGCAGCCCGACAGGGATAGAAGAAAAACTGTTTTTT | CASSPTGIEEKLFF
TRBJ1-2 | . | . | TRBV4-1 | TGCGCCAGCAGCCAACAAACAGGGCTTGGGGCCTATGGCTACACCTTC | CASSQQTGLGAYGYTF
TRBJ2-7 | . | . | TRBV5-6 | TGTGCCAGCAGCTCCTTATACGAGCAGTACTTC | CASSSLYEQYF
TRBJ1-1 | TRBD1 | . | TRBV7-9 | TGTGCCAGCAGCCCCAGGACAGGGGGGGACACTGAAGCTTTCTTT | CASSPRTGGDTEAFF
TRBJ2-3 | . | . | TRBV11-1 | TGTGCCAGCAGCTTATCGGTCCAGGGTACAGATACGCAGTATTTT | CASSLSVQGTDTQYF
TRBJ2-1 | TRBD2 | . | TRBV15 | TGTGCCACCAGCAGAGACGCGGGGTGGCTAGCGGGGTCGAGCTCCTACAATGAGCAGTTCTTC | CATSRDAGWLAGSSSYNEQFF
TRBJ2-1 | TRBD2 | . | TRBV5-4 | TGTGCCAGCAGCTTCGGGACTAGCGGTTTCGGTGAGCAGTTCTTC | CASSFGTSGFGEQFF